This entry concerns a single TCR beta chain. What it binds is unknown. The sample originates from a study of T cells expressing NK-cell markers. The study's findings and limits: Leadership of the CD3+CD56-NKG2C+ fraction also belonged to these clonotypes in a few donors.

There are 14 residues in the CDR3. The germline gives CDR1 DFQATT, CDR2 SNEGSKA (reference sequence). The authors generated TCR beta cDNA through 5'RACE template switching with UMIs. From its re-call of the 5' RACE reads, TCRdb lists each CDR3 protein once, without DNA. The sample has about 260,000 distinct CDR3 sequences; the top ten hold 3.5% to 5%. This receptor was taken from a woman aged 18 to 75 in good health. This sequence joins TRBV20-1 and TRBJ1-5; lacking DNA, the TRBD1 call made by TCRdb goes unchecked. Sequencing input: blood T cells: a sorted CD56 or NKG2C T cell subset, CD4+ or CD8+ T cells, or bulk PBMC T cells (not recorded which). CDR3 protein: CSARRDRTNQPQHF.